A selection of T cell receptor beta chains follows, all from one sample in a study of control samples from healthy donors and cancer patients. The method was immunoSEQ multiplex PCR; TCRdb's version includes in-frame clones alone and lacks a portion of them. The sample holds some 89,000 clones, around nine tenths seen once. Sample: blood. The receptors here all came from a man younger than 45 in good health. CDR3s include the opening cysteine and the closing phenylalanine or tryptophan. Fields, in order: J gene, clone size, V gene, D gene, CDR3 protein, CDR3 DNA. A D gene is named only where the DNA matches it firmly. Clone size is shown for a subset of rows, as once, few, many or a class of expanded clone.

>TRBJ1-3|NA|TRBV25-1|NA
CASSERGNSGNTIYF
TGTGCCAGCAGTGAAAGGGGCAACTCTGGAAACACCATATATTTT
>TRBJ2-3|NA|TRBV9|NA
CASSVDSGGADTQYF
TGTGCCAGCAGCGTAGATAGCGGTGGGGCAGATACGCAGTATTTT
>TRBJ1-1|NA|TRBV6-6|NA
CASSYSAGQDTEAFF
TGTGCCAGCAGTTACTCCGCAGGGCAGGACACTGAAGCTTTCTTT
>TRBJ2-3|NA|TRBV5-4|TRBD2
CASNIGGGSTDTQYF
TGTGCCAGCAATATCGGCGGGGGTAGCACAGATACGCAGTATTTT
>TRBJ2-7|few|TRBV5-8|TRBD1
CASSLGPGQGNGGYEQYF
TGTGCCAGCAGCTTAGGGCCGGGACAGGGAAACGGCGGCTACGAGCAGTACTTC
>TRBJ2-5|NA|TRBV9|NA
CASSATYDTGQGTQYF
TGTGCCAGCAGCGCCACATATGACACAGGGCAGGGGACCCAGTACTTC
>TRBJ1-2|NA|TRBV29-1|TRBD1
CSVGGQDYGYTF
TGCAGCGTTGGGGGACAGGACTATGGCTACACCTTC
>TRBJ2-3|NA|TRBV7-9|NA
CASSLALTWGTDTQYF
TGTGCCAGCAGCTTAGCCCTGACTTGGGGCACAGATACGCAGTATTTT
>TRBJ1-2|NA|TRBV7-9|TRBD1
CASSLGEGAYGYTF
TGTGCCAGCAGCTTAGGGGAGGGGGCATATGGCTACACCTTC
>TRBJ1-1|NA|TRBV4-1|TRBD1
CASSQEGQVNTEAFF
TGCGCCAGCAGCCAAGAGGGACAGGTGAACACTGAAGCTTTCTTT